This TCR beta chain was sequenced in a study of cytomegalovirus exposure and HLA in healthy donors. Whole-study context: For the approximately 410 genotyped donors, around 76% fell within the Caucasian-associated ancestry cluster. General study results and limits: Cytomegalovirus status was reportedly diagnosed by the classifier with high specificity and sensitivity. Some segments of the V type, notably TRBV6-2 and TRBV6-3, were excluded as indistinguishable.

The ends were cut back, 4 bases at V and 3 bases at J, with 17 bases in the middle. The length of the CDR3 is 16 residues. Germline values: CDR1 SGHRS, CDR2 YFSETQ. Use of 60 Vbeta and 13 Jbeta primers characterized the PCR. Produced via immunoSEQ multiplex PCR; TCRdb's table is partial and in-frame only. The sample table sets out 45,000 to 65,000 clones. To note about this clone: Its antigen is unknown.

Sequenced sample: PBMCs. The chain has TRBV5-1 and TRBJ1-3; weak D call: TRBD1 (6 bases). This TCR was recovered from a man aged 18 to 35 in good health and CMV-seropositive. The CDR3 DNA follows: TGCGCCAGCAGCGTCGGGGGGCTGGTTTTTGGAAACACCATATATTTT. This sequence encodes CASSVGGLVFGNTIYF.